Listed here are 20 T cell receptor beta chains from one sample, sequenced in a study of shared clonotypes between healthy human individuals. The repertoire was sequenced with immunoSEQ multiplex PCR; TCRdb's copy has only in-frame clones and lacks some. The top ten hold more than 20% of the sample, which has more than 550,000 clones, under 95% seen once. CD45RO-negative, CCR7-selected cells formed the naive CD8 fraction, which excluded terminally differentiated effector memory CD45RA+ cells. The sample comprised naive CD8+ T cells sorted from blood. The receptors were gathered from a man between 25 and 39 years old in good health.

The chain couples TRBV2 to TRBJ2-7, with TRBD2 matching over 7 bases. The CDR3 is 15 amino acids. Germline V gives CDR1 SNHLY, CDR2 FYNNEI. The V gene end was trimmed by 1 base and the J gene end by 2 bases; junction bases not matched to a gene: 5. The chain's CDR3 is CASSEVSGTAYEQYF. The CDR3 nucleotides are TGTGCCAGCAGTGAAGTAAGCGGGACTGCCTACGAGCAGTACTTC.

The chain has TRBV5-5 and TRBJ1-2; maybe TRBD1 (5 bases). CDR1 is SGHKS, CDR2 YYEKEE, per germline (reference sequence). Between the trimmed V and J ends, which lost 1 base and 7 bases, there was a span of 11 bases. CDR3 size: 13 residues. The CDR3 spells CASSLRGAGGYTF. As DNA, the CDR3 is TGTGCCAGCAGCTTGCGAGGGGCCGGTGGCTACACCTTC. Based on the CDR3 plus reference TRBV5-5 and TRBJ1-2, the full variable domain is DAGVTQSPTHLIKTRGQQVTLRCSPISGHKSVSWYQQVLGQGPQFIFQYYEKEERGRGNFPDRFSARQFPNYSSELNVNALLLGDSALYLCASSLRGAGGYTFGSGTRLTVV.

This sequence joins TRBV18 and TRBJ1-2; no firm D call. The ends were cut back, 2 bases at V and 1 base at J, with 17 bases in the middle. The CDR3 extends over 17 amino acids. Germline V CDR1 and CDR2: KGHSH, LQKENI. CDR3 loop: CASSPGSWEEVNYGYTF. CDR3 DNA: TGTGCCAGCTCACCAGGTAGTTGGGAAGAAGTTAACTATGGCTACACCTTC.

The chain has TRBV14 and TRBJ1-2, with D possibly matching TRBD1 (6 bases). CDR3 length equals 18 residues. The germline CDR1 and CDR2 sequences are SGHDN and FVKESK. The V end was cut by 4 bases, the J end by 1 base, with 22 bases between. CDR3 sequence (DNA): TGTGCCAGCAGCCGATCGGGGGGCGCCCGAAGATTTAACTATGGCTACACCTTC. Its protein is CASSRSGGARRFNYGYTF.

This sequence joins TRBV6-5 and TRBJ2-2; D ambiguous. V was cut by 2 bases and J by 5 bases, with 6 bases left in between. CDR1 MNHEY and CDR2 SVGAGI come from the germline V gene. This CDR3 contains 13 residues. The CDR3 DNA reads as TGTGCCAGCAGTTACGGCCGGACCGGGGAGCTGTTTTTT. Amino acid sequence: CASSYGRTGELFF.

This sequence joins TRBV7-9 and TRBJ2-7; TRBD2 matches 13 bases. The V gene end was trimmed by 4 bases and the J gene end by 3 bases; junction bases not matched to a gene: 15. The CDR3 extends over 19 amino acids. CDR1 and CDR2 (germline): SEHNR, FQNEAQ (reference sequence). The CDR3 region has the DNA TGTGCCAGCAGCTCTAAGTCCGGGACTAGCGGGATGACCCGCTACGAGCAGTACTTC. Translated, it gives CASSSKSGTSGMTRYEQYF. Looking up the rest from reference TRBV7-9 and TRBJ2-7 gives the full variable domain: DTGVSQNPRHKITKRGQNVTFRCDPISEHNRLYWYRQTLGQGPEFLTYFQNEAQLEKSRLLSDRFSAERPKGSFSTLEIQRTEQGDSAMYLCASSSKSGTSGMTRYEQYFGPGTRLTVT.

The chain is built from TRBV5-6 and TRBJ1-2, with D unclear. V lost 7 bases to trimming and J lost 3 bases, with 25 bases between them. The CDR3 consists of 17 residues. Germline assignment: CDR1 SGHDT and CDR2 YYEEEE. CDR3 in amino acids: CASGDRVYGLMDYGYTF. CDR3 DNA sequence: TGTGCCAGCGGCGATAGGGTTTACGGTCTAATGGACTATGGCTACACCTTC.

The chain is built from TRBV7-6 and TRBJ2-1, with TRBD2 matching 14 bases. Germline V gene lookup returns CDR1 SGHVS and CDR2 FNYEAQ. J lost 7 bases, V lost 4 bases, and 3 bases had no gene match. The CDR3 totals 15 residues. Written as DNA, the CDR3 is TGTGCCAGCAGCTCCCGACTAGCGGGAGGGAATGAGCAGTTCTTC. Protein sequence: CASSSRLAGGNEQFF.

The chain joins TRBV7-9 to TRBJ2-1, with 10 bases fitting TRBD2. V lost 6 bases and J lost 6; bases outside the gene matches: 8. Germline CDR1 and CDR2: SEHNR and FQNEAQ (reference sequence). The CDR3 contains 15 residues. DNA for the CDR3: TGTGCCAGCAGGTCCCCTAGCGGGAGCGGCAATGAGCAGTTCTTC. Its translation: CASRSPSGSGNEQFF.

This chain joins TRBV30 and TRBJ2-1, with D possibly TRBD1 on 5 matching bases. CDR1 is GTSNPN and CDR2 is SVGIG in the germline V gene (reference sequence). Trimming pared 0 bases from V and 8 bases from J, leaving 11 bases between. There are 13 residues in the CDR3. The CDR3 reads CAWSVFGADEQFF. The DNA of the CDR3 is TGTGCCTGGAGTGTATTTGGGGCCGATGAGCAGTTCTTC. The variable domain in full, with the rest retrieved from reference TRBV30 and TRBJ2-1, is SQTIHQWPATLVQPVGSPLSLECTVEGTSNPNLYWYRQAAGRGLQLLFYSVGIGQISSEVPQNLSASRPQDRQFILSSKKLLLSDSGFYLCAWSVFGADEQFFGPGTRLTVL.

The chain links TRBV11-2 to TRBJ2-1, with 7 bases fitting TRBD2. The CDR3 is 17 residues long. The ends lost 4 bases at V and 2 bases at J; junction bases unmatched: 11. Germline CDR1 is SGHAT and CDR2 is FQNNGV. The CDR3 region has the DNA TGTGCCAGCAGCTCGGGAGGTAGGAGGCGAACCTACAATGAGCAGTTCTTC. This encodes CASSSGGRRRTYNEQFF.

CDR3 sequence reads: CASSFFIDRGSGSYNEQFF. The CDR3 bases are TGTGCCAGCAGCTTTTTTATTGACAGGGGTAGCGGATCCTACAATGAGCAGTTCTTC. The rearrangement links TRBV11-2 to TRBJ2-1; the match to TRBD1 covers 8 bases. Germline loops: CDR1 SGHAT, CDR2 FQNNGV. This CDR3 is built from 19 residues. The V segment lost 3 bases and the J segment 1 base; nucleotides outside the gene matches: 14. Full variable domain (remainder filled in from reference TRBV11-2 and TRBJ2-1): EAGVAQSPRYKIIEKRQSVAFWCNPISGHATLYWYQQILGQGPKLLIQFQNNGVVDDSQLPKDRFSAERLKGVDSTLKIQPAKLEDSAVYLCASSFFIDRGSGSYNEQFFGPGTRLTVL.

The chain uses TRBV28 and TRBJ1-1, with no clear D. Germline V gene sequence: CDR1 MDHEN, CDR2 SYDVKM. The V gene lost 2 bases and the J gene lost 1 base, with 11 bases spanning the gap. The CDR3 covers 15 residues. The CDR3 region is CASSLRAHPNTEAFF. DNA for the CDR3: TGTGCCAGCAGTTTACGCGCACACCCGAACACTGAAGCTTTCTTT.

Only one count was recorded for this clone. This rearrangement joins TRBV19 to TRBJ2-2, with TRBD2 as a possible D gene (5 bases). V gave up 3 bases and J gave up 7 bases, with 15 bases separating them. This CDR3 is 15 amino acids long. Germline assignment: CDR1 LNHDA and CDR2 SQIVND (reference sequence). DNA of the CDR3: TGTGCCAGTAGTATGGGAGCTTCGGCGGGCGGGGAGCTGTTTTTT. It encodes CASSMGASAGGELFF. The full variable domain, its missing parts supplied by reference TRBV19 and TRBJ2-2, is DGGITQSPKYLFRKEGQNVTLSCEQNLNHDAMYWYRQDPGQGLRLIYYSQIVNDFQKGDIAEGYSVSREKKESFPLTVTSAQKNPTAFYLCASSMGASAGGELFFGEGSRLTVL.

The rearrangement joins TRBV28 to TRBJ2-2, with 9 nucleotides matching TRBD2. V lost 6 bases to trimming and J lost 2 bases; unmatched junction nucleotides: 10. This CDR3 comprises 17 residues. Germline V gene data show CDR1 as MDHEN and CDR2 as SYDVKM. This chain's CDR3 is CASSQHGLATNTGELFF. CDR3 coding DNA: TGTGCCAGCAGCCAACACGGACTAGCGACTAACACCGGGGAGCTGTTTTTT.

This clone was recorded once. V is TRBV7-6 and J is TRBJ2-1, with D perhaps TRBD1 (6 bases). The CDR3 spans 16 residues. Trimming cost V 6 bases and J 0 bases, with 15 bases left between them. CDR1 SGHVS and CDR2 FNYEAQ come from the germline V gene. CDR3 sequence: CASRLDSPSSYNEQFF. In DNA form, the CDR3 reads TGTGCCAGCAGGTTGGACAGTCCGAGCTCCTACAATGAGCAGTTCTTC.

This chain connects TRBV7-9 to TRBJ2-7; maybe TRBD2 (5 bases). Germline CDR1 reads SEHNR; CDR2 reads FQNEAQ (reference sequence). The CDR3 consists of 12 residues. The germline V and J ends were trimmed by 9 bases and 1 base, with 10 bases remaining between them. DNA for the CDR3: TGTGCCAGTCACGGGGATTCCTACGAGCAGTACTTC. Its translation is CASHGDSYEQYF.

The chain couples TRBV5-4 to TRBJ2-5, with 11 positions matching TRBD1. The CDR3 spans 15 residues. CDR1 is SGHNT and CDR2 is YYREEE in the germline V gene (reference sequence). Germline trimming cut 4 bases from V and 4 bases from J; bases unmatched to any gene: 6. CDR3 nucleotides: TGTGCCAGCAGCAGCCGGGACAGGGGGAGAGAGACCCAGTACTTC. This sequence encodes CASSSRDRGRETQYF.

The chain uses TRBV29-1 and TRBJ2-7; 8 nucleotides line up with TRBD1. The CDR3 loop spans 11 amino acids. Germline V gives CDR1 SQVTM, CDR2 ANQGSEA. Losses at the gene ends were 6 bases for V and 5 bases for J; bases not matched to a gene: 3. Here the CDR3 DNA reads TGCAGCGTCCGGACAGGGAACGAGCAGTACTTC. Amino acid sequence: CSVRTGNEQYF.

V is TRBV5-4 and J is TRBJ2-1, with 13 bases identical to TRBD2. With 4 bases clipped from V and 10 bases from J, the junction kept 5 bases outside the gene matches. This CDR3 is 14 amino acids long. Germline V gives CDR1 SGHNT, CDR2 YYREEE (reference sequence). CDR3: CASSELAGGPEQFF. CDR3 sequence (DNA): TGTGCCAGCAGCGAACTAGCGGGAGGGCCGGAGCAGTTCTTC. Filled out from reference TRBV5-4 and TRBJ2-1, the complete variable domain reads ETGVTQSPTHLIKTRGQQVTLRCSSQSGHNTVSWYQQALGQGPQFIFQYYREEENGRGNFPPRFSGLQFPNYSSELNVNALELDDSALYLCASSELAGGPEQFFGPGTRLTVL.